The clone carrying this T cell receptor (beta chain) was seen a handful of times. Under the authors' procedure: Estimates of nucleated cell counts were drawn from the amplification of reference gene primers. Produced via immunoSEQ multiplex PCR; TCRdb's table is partial and in-frame only. V, J and clone size derive from that table, while D and trimming were established from the DNA sequence. Of approximately 150,000 clones in the sample, roughly 79% were seen once. This sample stems from a study of blood T cell repertoires in COVID-19. Study at large: COVID-19 samples from acute and convalescent phases originated in the United States, Italy and Spain. T cells, B-cell-depleted T cells, or PBMCs supplied cDNA or gDNA.

The CDR3 consists of 15 residues. Trimming removed 3 bases from V and 0 bases from J, with 11 bases in between. Germline V gene sequence: CDR1 LNHDA, CDR2 SQIVND (reference sequence). This chain connects TRBV19 to TRBJ1-1; D is possibly TRBD1 (5 bases). Sample: peripheral blood. The TCR comes from a woman in her sixties or seventies with acute or convalescent COVID-19. The CDR3 region has the DNA TGTGCCAGTAGTATGCTGACAGCCGTGAACACTGAAGCTTTCTTT. This gives the protein CASSMLTAVNTEAFF.